Shown below are 22 T cell receptor beta chains from a single sample sequenced in a study of cytotoxic CD8 clonotypes in ibrutinib-treated CLL. The assay was immunoSEQ multiplex PCR, and TCRdb's table has in-frame clones only and misses some. The repertoire has more than 200,000 clones, about three quarters of them found once; the top ten carry roughly 5.8%. The sequencing here drew on PBMCs, taken after 12 months of ibrutinib treatment. These receptors were taken from a human donor with chronic lymphocytic leukemia.

The rearrangement joins TRBV9 to TRBJ2-2; 10 nucleotides agree with TRBD2. The CDR3 is 15 amino acids. CDR1 and CDR2 (germline): SGDLS, YYNGEE. Germline trimming cut 1 base from V and 5 bases from J; bases unmatched to any gene: 2. CDR3 residues: CASSVLAGVTGELFF. The CDR3 coding sequence is TGTGCCAGCAGCGTACTAGCGGGAGTTACCGGGGAGCTGTTTTTT.

Only a few counts were recorded for this clone. V is TRBV25-1 and J is TRBJ2-7; 7 bases are shared with TRBD2. Trimming took 2 bases from V and 3 from J; bases not matched to a gene: 7. Germline V CDR1 and CDR2: MGHDK, SYGVNS. This CDR3 contains 15 residues. Here the CDR3 reads CASSEPGEGLYEQYF. The CDR3 nucleotides are TGTGCCAGCAGTGAACCGGGGGAGGGCCTCTACGAGCAGTACTTC.

This clone was recorded a few times. The chain employs TRBV9 and TRBJ1-6; D may be TRBD1 (6 bases). Germline V gene lookup returns CDR1 SGDLS and CDR2 YYNGEE. The CDR3 extends over 16 amino acids. Trimming removed 4 bases at V and 6 bases at J, with 17 bases between. The CDR3: CASSPRGPISNSPLHF. CDR3 DNA: TGTGCCAGCAGCCCACGGGGGCCCATCTCTAATTCACCCCTCCACTTT.

The chain combines TRBV5-6 with TRBJ1-1; a possible D gene is TRBD1 (6 bases). In germline, CDR1 is SGHDT, CDR2 YYEEEE. V was trimmed by 3 bases and J by 0 bases, leaving 18 bases between them. The CDR3 loop spans 17 amino acids. CDR3 DNA: TGTGCCAGCAGCTCCGACCTTGGGGGACATTTGAACACTGAAGCTTTCTTT. Translated: CASSSDLGGHLNTEAFF.

The J gene is TRBJ1-5, the V gene TRBV30; 7 bases agree with TRBD1. V dropped 3 bases and J dropped 1; count of bases not matched to a gene: 3. Germline CDR1 GTSNPN, CDR2 SVGIG (reference sequence). The CDR3 consists of 14 residues. This CDR3 is CAWRAGQSNQPQHF. DNA of the CDR3: TGTGCCTGGAGAGCGGGACAGAGCAATCAGCCCCAGCATTTT. Supplemented by reference TRBV30 and TRBJ1-5, the full variable domain reads SQTIHQWPATLVQPVGSPLSLECTVEGTSNPNLYWYRQAAGRGLQLLFYSVGIGQISSEVPQNLSASRPQDRQFILSSKKLLLSDSGFYLCAWRAGQSNQPQHFGDGTRLSIL.

The V and J genes are TRBV23-1 and TRBJ2-7, with TRBD1 as a possible D gene (5 bases). TRBV23-1 has ORF status, its function being uncertain. This CDR3 has 14 residues. With 2 bases removed from V and 3 bases from J, the gap between germline ends came to 11 bases. This CDR3 is CASSQPTECYEQYF. CDR3 DNA sequence: TGCGCCAGCAGTCAACCGACAGAATGCTACGAGCAGTACTTC.

The chain employs TRBV27 and TRBJ1-1; the D is unclear. Germline V gives CDR1 MNHEY, CDR2 SMNVEV (reference sequence). Trimming stripped 5 bases from V and 2 bases from J, with 6 bases between. The CDR3 extends over 12 amino acids. In nucleotides, the CDR3 is TGTGCCAGCAGTAGATACAACACTGAAGCTTTCTTT. Amino acids: CASSRYNTEAFF.

This chain connects TRBV6-5 to TRBJ1-2, with TRBD1 as a possible D gene (6 bases). The germline V gene encodes CDR1 MNHEY and CDR2 SVGAGI. CDR3 length: 14 amino acids. V was trimmed by 7 bases and J by 4 bases, leaving 16 bases between them. The CDR3 DNA reads as TGTGCCAGCATTGAGGGCAGGGGCCTCTATGGCTACACCTTC. Its translation is CASIEGRGLYGYTF.

This clone was seen a few times. V gene TRBV7-6 combines with J gene TRBJ1-2; D not resolved. Per the germline V gene, CDR1 is SGHVS and CDR2 is FNYEAQ. The CDR3 spans 11 residues. Trimming stripped 8 bases from V and 4 bases from J, with 8 bases between. The CDR3 sequence is CASPKGYGYTF. CDR3 in DNA: TGTGCCAGCCCGAAGGGCTATGGCTACACCTTC.

This clone has more than one count but fewer than ten. This chain joins TRBV30 and TRBJ1-5, with D unresolved. V gave up 1 base and J gave up 9 bases, with 7 bases separating them. CDR1 GTSNPN and CDR2 SVGIG come from the germline V gene (reference sequence). The CDR3 totals 11 residues. The CDR3 here is CAWSGNGPQHF. Written as DNA, the CDR3 is TGTGCCTGGAGTGGGAATGGGCCCCAGCATTTT. Based on the CDR3 plus reference TRBV30 and TRBJ1-5, the full variable domain is SQTIHQWPATLVQPVGSPLSLECTVEGTSNPNLYWYRQAAGRGLQLLFYSVGIGQISSEVPQNLSASRPQDRQFILSSKKLLLSDSGFYLCAWSGNGPQHFGDGTRLSIL.

V is TRBV19 and J is TRBJ2-2, with a weak D call TRBD2 (5 bases). Trimming removed 8 bases from V and 3 bases from J, with 13 bases in between. Germline loops: CDR1 LNHDA, CDR2 SQIVND (reference sequence). The CDR3 consists of 14 residues. The CDR3 spells CASPSRRDTGELFF. The CDR3 DNA is TGTGCCAGTCCGAGTCGGCGGGACACCGGGGAGCTGTTTTTT. Looking up the rest from reference TRBV19 and TRBJ2-2 gives the full variable domain: DGGITQSPKYLFRKEGQNVTLSCEQNLNHDAMYWYRQDPGQGLRLIYYSQIVNDFQKGDIAEGYSVSREKKESFPLTVTSAQKNPTAFYLCASPSRRDTGELFFGEGSRLTVL.

This clone was recorded a few times. The chain recombines TRBV30 with TRBJ1-2; D perhaps matches TRBD1 (5 bases). Per germline, CDR1 GTSNPN and CDR2 SVGIG (reference sequence). The CDR3 contains 12 residues. V lost 2 bases, J lost 4 bases, and 8 bases lay in between. CDR3 region: CAWSRGRYGYTF. DNA for the CDR3: TGTGCCTGGAGTAGGGGACGCTATGGCTACACCTTC.

This clone was found a few times. The rearrangement joins TRBV12-5 to TRBJ2-1, with 8 bases aligning to TRBD2. The CDR3 consists of 13 residues. V lost 6 bases, J lost 12 bases, and 10 bases stayed unmatched. Per the germline V gene, CDR1 is LGHNT and CDR2 is FRNRAP. This CDR3 reads CASGPLAAKWQFF. CDR3 coding DNA: TGTGCTAGTGGACCACTAGCGGCCAAATGGCAGTTCTTC.

The rearrangement joins TRBV23-1 to TRBJ2-1; D is uncertain. TRBV23-1 is given ORF status, its function remaining uncertain. This CDR3 is built from 14 residues. V dropped 7 bases and J dropped 0 bases, with 10 bases sitting between them. DNA of the CDR3: TGCGCCAGCACGGACCCGAGCTCCTACAATGAGCAGTTCTTC. Amino acids: CASTDPSSYNEQFF.

The chain employs TRBV29-1 and TRBJ2-1; the match to TRBD1 covers 9 bases. This CDR3 spans 15 amino acids. The V gene's germline CDR1 is SQVTM and CDR2 ANQGSEA. V lost 6 bases, J lost 4 bases, and 10 bases stayed unmatched. The CDR3 loop reads CSVSSGTGPYNEQFF. The CDR3 DNA reads as TGCAGCGTGAGCAGCGGGACAGGGCCTTACAATGAGCAGTTCTTC.

J is TRBJ2-7 and V is TRBV9; no reliable D call. This CDR3 spans 13 amino acids. Germline V gene sequence: CDR1 SGDLS, CDR2 YYNGEE. The V end was cut by 0 bases, the J end by 6 bases, with 10 bases between. The CDR3 sequence is CASSVGSTGEQYF. In DNA form, the CDR3 reads TGTGCCAGCAGCGTAGGATCTACTGGCGAGCAGTACTTC.

V usage is TRBV5-6 and J usage is TRBJ1-5; 10 bases align to TRBD1. V dropped 0 bases and J dropped 4; count of bases not matched to a gene: 1. Germline V lookup: CDR1 SGHDT, CDR2 YYEEEE. The CDR3 is 15 residues long. DNA for the CDR3: TGTGCCAGCAGCTTGGGGGACAGGGGTAATCAGCCCCAGCATTTT. Encoded protein: CASSLGDRGNQPQHF. Complete variable domain (other parts from reference TRBV5-6 and TRBJ1-5): DAGVTQSPTHLIKTRGQQVTLRCSPKSGHDTVSWYQQALGQGPQFIFQYYEEEERQRGNFPDRFSGHQFPNYSSELNVNALLLGDSALYLCASSLGDRGNQPQHFGDGTRLSIL.

About this clone: An end of the junction does not agree with germline; a read error may underlie this. CDR3 protein: CSVPDRQGIVSGNSF. The CDR3 DNA follows: TGCAGCGTCCCAGACCGACAGGGTATAGTCAGCGGGAACTCCTTT. The chain is built from TRBV29-1 and TRBJ2-3; D might be TRBD1 or TRBD2, each matching 7 bases. Germline V gene data show CDR1 as SQVTM and CDR2 as ANQGSEA. This CDR3 region has 15 residues.

The chain uses TRBV18 and TRBJ1-2; D perhaps matches TRBD1 (6 bases). Germline CDR1 KGHSH, CDR2 LQKENI. The CDR3 contains 14 residues. V shed 3 bases and J shed 6 bases, with 14 bases lying between them. The CDR3 DNA follows: TGTGCCAGCTCACCGACTTGGGGGCGGGATGGCTACACCTTC. Its protein product is CASSPTWGRDGYTF.

The chain uses TRBV18 and TRBJ2-3; possibly TRBD1 for D (6 bases). The length of the CDR3 is 15 residues. Looked up from germline, CDR1 is KGHSH and CDR2 is LQKENI. The germline V and J ends were trimmed by 3 bases and 5 bases, with 15 bases remaining between them. CDR3 sequence: CASSPITGQKDTQYF. CDR3 nucleotides: TGTGCCAGCTCACCGATTACGGGACAAAAAGATACGCAGTATTTT.

The genes are TRBV15 and TRBJ2-3; no definite D call. V lost 1 base to trimming and J lost 4 bases, with 9 bases between them. CDR3 length: 14 amino acids. Germline V gives CDR1 LNHNV, CDR2 YYDKDF (reference sequence). The CDR3 spells CATSRGGRADTQYF. The CDR3, as DNA: TGTGCCACCAGCAGAGGAGGTAGAGCAGATACGCAGTATTTT.

With respect to this clone: The sample contains more than one DNA sequence encoding this CDR3. The chain links TRBV6-5 to TRBJ1-2; possible D gene TRBD1, 6 bases. The CDR3 totals 13 residues. Germline V gives CDR1 MNHEY, CDR2 SVGAGI. Trimming cost V 6 bases and J 0 bases, with 8 bases left between them. The CDR3 coding sequence is TGTGCCAGCAGCCGGACAGCTAACTATGGCTACACCTTC. Protein product: CASSRTANYGYTF.